The entry that follows covers one T cell receptor (beta chain) sequence. Profiling relied on immunoSEQ multiplex PCR, and the TCRdb table lists in-frame clones only, not all of them. The repertoire consists of 13,000 or so clones, with around 68% occurring once and the leading ten covering 18%. The data originate from a study of CD4+ T cells in melanoma. The CDR3 is 15 residues long. Per germline, CDR1 LNHDA and CDR2 SQIVND (reference sequence). V dropped 1 base and J dropped 1 base, with 10 bases sitting between them. The sequence was obtained from a human donor with melanoma. Sequences were obtained from cells from a culture (not recorded whether cultured in vitro). The rearrangement uses TRBV19 and TRBJ1-2; no definite D call. The CDR3 DNA sequence: TGTGCCAGTAGTATAGGCCCGATGAATAACTATGGCTACACCTTC. Translated: CASSIGPMNNYGYTF.